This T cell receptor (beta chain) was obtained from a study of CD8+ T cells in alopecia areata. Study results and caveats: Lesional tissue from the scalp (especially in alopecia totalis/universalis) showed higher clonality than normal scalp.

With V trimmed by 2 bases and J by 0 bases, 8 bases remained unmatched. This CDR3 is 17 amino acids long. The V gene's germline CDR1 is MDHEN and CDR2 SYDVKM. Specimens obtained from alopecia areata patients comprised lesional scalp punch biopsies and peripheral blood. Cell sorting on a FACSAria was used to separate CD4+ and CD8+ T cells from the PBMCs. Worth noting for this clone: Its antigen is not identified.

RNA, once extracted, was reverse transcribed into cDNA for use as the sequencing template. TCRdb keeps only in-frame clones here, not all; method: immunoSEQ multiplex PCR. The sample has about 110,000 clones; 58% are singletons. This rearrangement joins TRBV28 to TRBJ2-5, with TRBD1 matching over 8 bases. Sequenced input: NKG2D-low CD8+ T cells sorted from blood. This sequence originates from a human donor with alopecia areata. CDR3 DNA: TGTGCCAGCAGTTTACTCGCGGACAGGGCGTACCAAGAGACCCAGTACTTC. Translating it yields CASSLLADRAYQETQYF.